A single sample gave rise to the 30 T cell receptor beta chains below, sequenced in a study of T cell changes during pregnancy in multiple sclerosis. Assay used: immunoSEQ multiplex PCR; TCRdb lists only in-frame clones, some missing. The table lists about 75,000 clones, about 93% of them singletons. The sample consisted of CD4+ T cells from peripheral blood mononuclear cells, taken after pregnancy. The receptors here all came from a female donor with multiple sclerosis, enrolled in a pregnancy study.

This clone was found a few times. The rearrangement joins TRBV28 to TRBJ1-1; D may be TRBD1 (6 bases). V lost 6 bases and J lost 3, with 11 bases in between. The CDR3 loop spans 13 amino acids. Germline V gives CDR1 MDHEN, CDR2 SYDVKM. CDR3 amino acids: CASSTTGYTEAFF. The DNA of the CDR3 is TGTGCCAGCAGCACCACAGGGTACACTGAAGCTTTCTTT.

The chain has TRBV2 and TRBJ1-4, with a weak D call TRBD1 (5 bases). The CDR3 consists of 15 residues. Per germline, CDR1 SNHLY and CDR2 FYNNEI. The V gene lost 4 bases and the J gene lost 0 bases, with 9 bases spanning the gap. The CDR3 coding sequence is TGTGCCAGCAGTGGGGGGGGAACAACTAATGAAAAACTGTTTTTT. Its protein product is CASSGGGTTNEKLFF.

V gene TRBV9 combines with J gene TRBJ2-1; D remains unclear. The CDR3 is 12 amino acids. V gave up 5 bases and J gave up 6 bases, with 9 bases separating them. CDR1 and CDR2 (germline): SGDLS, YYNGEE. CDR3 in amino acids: CASSRLGNEQFF. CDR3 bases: TGTGCCAGCAGTCGACTGGGCAATGAGCAGTTCTTC.

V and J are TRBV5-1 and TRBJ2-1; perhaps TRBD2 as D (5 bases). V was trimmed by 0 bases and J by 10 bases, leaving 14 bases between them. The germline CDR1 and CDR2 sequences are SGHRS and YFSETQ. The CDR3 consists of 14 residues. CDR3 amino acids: CASSLAGELGEQFF. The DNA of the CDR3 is TGCGCCAGCAGCTTGGCCGGGGAGTTGGGAGAGCAGTTCTTC.

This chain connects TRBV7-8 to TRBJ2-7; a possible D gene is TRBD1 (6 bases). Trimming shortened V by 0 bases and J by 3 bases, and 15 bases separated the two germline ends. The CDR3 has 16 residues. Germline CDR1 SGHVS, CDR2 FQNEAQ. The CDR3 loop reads CASSLAGTRSVYEQYF. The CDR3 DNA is TGTGCCAGCAGCTTAGCGGGGACAAGATCAGTCTACGAGCAGTACTTC.

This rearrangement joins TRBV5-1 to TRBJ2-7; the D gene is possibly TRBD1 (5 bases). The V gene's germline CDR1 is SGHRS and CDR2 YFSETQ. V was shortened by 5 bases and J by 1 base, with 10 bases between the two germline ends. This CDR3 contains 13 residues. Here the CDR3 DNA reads TGCGCCAGCAGGAGTAGGGGATCCTACGAGCAGTACTTC. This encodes CASRSRGSYEQYF.

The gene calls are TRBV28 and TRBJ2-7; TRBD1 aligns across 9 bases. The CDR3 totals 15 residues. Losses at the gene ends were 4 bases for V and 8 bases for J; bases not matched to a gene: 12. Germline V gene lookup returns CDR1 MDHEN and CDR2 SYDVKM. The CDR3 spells CASSSTASGTGKQYF. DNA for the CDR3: TGTGCCAGCAGTTCTACGGCCTCGGGGACAGGGAAGCAGTACTTC. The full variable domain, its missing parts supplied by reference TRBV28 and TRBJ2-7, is DVKVTQSSRYLVKRTGEKVFLECVQDMDHENMFWYRQDPGLGLRLIYFSYDVKMKEKGDIPEGYSVSREKKERFSLILESASTNQTSMYLCASSSTASGTGKQYFGPGTRLTVT.

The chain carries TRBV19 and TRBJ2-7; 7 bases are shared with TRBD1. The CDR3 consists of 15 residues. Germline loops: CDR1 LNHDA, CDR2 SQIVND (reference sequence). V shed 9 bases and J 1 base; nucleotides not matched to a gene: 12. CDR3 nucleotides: TGTGCCAGGCTGAGGTGGGACAGAGATTCCTACGAGCAGTACTTC. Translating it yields CARLRWDRDSYEQYF.

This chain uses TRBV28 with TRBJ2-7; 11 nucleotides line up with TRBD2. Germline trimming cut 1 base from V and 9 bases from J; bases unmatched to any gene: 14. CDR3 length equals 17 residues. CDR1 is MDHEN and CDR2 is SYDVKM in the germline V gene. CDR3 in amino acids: CASSLYAQTLAGEVQYF. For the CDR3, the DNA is TGTGCCAGCAGTTTATATGCCCAAACACTAGCGGGAGAGGTGCAGTACTTC. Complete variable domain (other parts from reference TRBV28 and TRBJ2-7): DVKVTQSSRYLVKRTGEKVFLECVQDMDHENMFWYRQDPGLGLRLIYFSYDVKMKEKGDIPEGYSVSREKKERFSLILESASTNQTSMYLCASSLYAQTLAGEVQYFGPGTRLTVT.

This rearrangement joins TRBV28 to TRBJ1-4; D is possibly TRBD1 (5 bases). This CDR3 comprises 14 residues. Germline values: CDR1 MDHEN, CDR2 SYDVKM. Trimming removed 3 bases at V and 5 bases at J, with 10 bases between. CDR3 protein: CASSFPRVNEKLFF. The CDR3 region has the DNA TGTGCCAGCAGTTTTCCCAGGGTAAATGAAAAACTGTTTTTT.

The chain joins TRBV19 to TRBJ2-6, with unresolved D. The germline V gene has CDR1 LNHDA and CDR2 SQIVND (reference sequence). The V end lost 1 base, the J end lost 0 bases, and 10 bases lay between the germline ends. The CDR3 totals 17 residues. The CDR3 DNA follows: TGTGCCAGTAGTATAGTGTTACGTAGCTCTGGGGCCAACGTCCTGACTTTC. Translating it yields CASSIVLRSSGANVLTF.

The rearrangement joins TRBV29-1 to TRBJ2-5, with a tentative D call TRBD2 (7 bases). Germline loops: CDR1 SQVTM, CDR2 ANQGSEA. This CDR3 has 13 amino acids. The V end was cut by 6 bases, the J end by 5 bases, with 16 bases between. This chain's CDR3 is CSVWGGFSETQYF. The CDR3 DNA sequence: TGCAGCGTGTGGGGGGGCTTTTCGGAGACCCAGTACTTC.

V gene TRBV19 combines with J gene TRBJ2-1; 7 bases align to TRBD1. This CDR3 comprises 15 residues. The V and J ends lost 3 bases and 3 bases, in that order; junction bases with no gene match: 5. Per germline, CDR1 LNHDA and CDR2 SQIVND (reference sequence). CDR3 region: CASSMRQGDYNEQFF. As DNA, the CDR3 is TGTGCCAGTAGTATGAGGCAGGGGGACTACAATGAGCAGTTCTTC. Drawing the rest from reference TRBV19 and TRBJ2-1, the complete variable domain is DGGITQSPKYLFRKEGQNVTLSCEQNLNHDAMYWYRQDPGQGLRLIYYSQIVNDFQKGDIAEGYSVSREKKESFPLTVTSAQKNPTAFYLCASSMRQGDYNEQFFGPGTRLTVL.

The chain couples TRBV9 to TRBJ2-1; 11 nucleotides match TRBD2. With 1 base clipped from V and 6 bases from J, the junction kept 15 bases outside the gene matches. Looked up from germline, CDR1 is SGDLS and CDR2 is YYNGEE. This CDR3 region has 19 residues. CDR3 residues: CASSVTRVAGGPGSNEQFF. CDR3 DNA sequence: TGTGCCAGCAGCGTAACGCGAGTAGCGGGAGGGCCCGGTAGCAATGAGCAGTTCTTC.

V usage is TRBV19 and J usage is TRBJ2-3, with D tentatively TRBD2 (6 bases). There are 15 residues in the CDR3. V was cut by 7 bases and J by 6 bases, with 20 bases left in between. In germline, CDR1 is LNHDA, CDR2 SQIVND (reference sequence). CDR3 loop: CASKMGGSAADTQYF. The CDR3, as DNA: TGTGCCAGTAAGATGGGGGGTAGCGCAGCGGATACGCAGTATTTT.

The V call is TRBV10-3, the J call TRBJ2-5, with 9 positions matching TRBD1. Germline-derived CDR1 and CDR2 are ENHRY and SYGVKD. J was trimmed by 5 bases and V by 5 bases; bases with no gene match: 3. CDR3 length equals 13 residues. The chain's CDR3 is CAISTGGRETQYF. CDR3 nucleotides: TGTGCCATCAGTACAGGGGGCCGGGAGACCCAGTACTTC.

CDR3 protein: CASSIDLQPQHF. CDR3 DNA sequence: TGTGCCAGTAGTATAGATCTTCAGCCCCAGCATTTT. This chain connects TRBV19 to TRBJ1-5; D uncertain. Per germline, CDR1 LNHDA and CDR2 SQIVND (reference sequence). The V end was cut by 0 bases, the J end by 6 bases, with 3 bases between. There are 12 residues in the CDR3.

The CDR3 DNA is TGTGCCAGCAGCTTAGCTCGGGGGATAAACTATGGCTACACCTTC. It codes for CASSLARGINYGYTF. This sequence joins TRBV7-9 and TRBJ1-2; possibly TRBD1 for D (5 bases). There are 15 residues in the CDR3. Trimming cost V 0 bases and J 2 bases, with 10 bases left between them. Germline V lookup: CDR1 SEHNR, CDR2 FQNEAQ (reference sequence).

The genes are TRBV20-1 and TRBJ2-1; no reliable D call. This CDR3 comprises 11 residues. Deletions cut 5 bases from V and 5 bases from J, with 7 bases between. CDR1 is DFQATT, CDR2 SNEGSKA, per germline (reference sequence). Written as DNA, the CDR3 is TGCAGTGCTGCGATTGACAATGAGCAGTTCTTC. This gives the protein CSAAIDNEQFF.

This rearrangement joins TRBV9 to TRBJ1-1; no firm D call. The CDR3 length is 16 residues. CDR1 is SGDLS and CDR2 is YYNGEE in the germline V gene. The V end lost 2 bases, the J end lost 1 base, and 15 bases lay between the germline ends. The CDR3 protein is CASSVTSVTENTEAFF. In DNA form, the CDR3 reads TGTGCCAGCAGCGTGACCAGCGTGACGGAGAACACTGAAGCTTTCTTT.

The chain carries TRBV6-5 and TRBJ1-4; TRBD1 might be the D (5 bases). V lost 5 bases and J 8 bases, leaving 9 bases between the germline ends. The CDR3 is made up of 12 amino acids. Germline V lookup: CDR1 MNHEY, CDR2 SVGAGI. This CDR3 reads CASSHRQEKLFF. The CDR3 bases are TGTGCCAGCAGTCACCGACAGGAAAAACTGTTTTTT.

The CDR3 nucleotides are TGTGCCAGCAGACCTAGCGGCCCATCCGAGCAGTACTTC. This gives the protein CASRPSGPSEQYF. This chain links TRBV2 with TRBJ2-7, with TRBD2 matching over 7 bases. The CDR3 spans 13 residues. CDR1 and CDR2 from the germline V gene are SNHLY and FYNNEI. With 6 bases clipped from V and 6 bases from J, the junction kept 8 bases outside the gene matches.

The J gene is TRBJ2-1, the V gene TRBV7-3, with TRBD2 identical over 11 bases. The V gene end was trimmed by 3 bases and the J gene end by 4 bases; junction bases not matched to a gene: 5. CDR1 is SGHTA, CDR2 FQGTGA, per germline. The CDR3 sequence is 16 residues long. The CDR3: CASSLTGTSGYNEQFF. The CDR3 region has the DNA TGTGCCAGCAGCTTGACCGGGACTAGCGGTTACAATGAGCAGTTCTTC. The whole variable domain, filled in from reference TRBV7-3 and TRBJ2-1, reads GAGVSQTPSNKVTEKGKYVELRCDPISGHTALYWYRQSLGQGPEFLIYFQGTGAADDSGLPNDRFFAVRPEGSVSTLKIQRTERGDSAVYLCASSLTGTSGYNEQFFGPGTRLTVL.

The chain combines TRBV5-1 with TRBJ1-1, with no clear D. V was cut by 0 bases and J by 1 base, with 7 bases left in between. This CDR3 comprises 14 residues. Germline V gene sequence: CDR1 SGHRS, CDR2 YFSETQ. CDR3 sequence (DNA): TGCGCCAGCAGCTTGGGTATAGAGAACACTGAAGCTTTCTTT. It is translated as CASSLGIENTEAFF. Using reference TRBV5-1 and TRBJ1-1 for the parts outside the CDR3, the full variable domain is KAGVTQTPRYLIKTRGQQVTLSCSPISGHRSVSWYQQTPGQGLQFLFEYFSETQRNKGNFPGRFSGRQFSNSRSEMNVSTLELGDSALYLCASSLGIENTEAFFGQGTRLTVV.

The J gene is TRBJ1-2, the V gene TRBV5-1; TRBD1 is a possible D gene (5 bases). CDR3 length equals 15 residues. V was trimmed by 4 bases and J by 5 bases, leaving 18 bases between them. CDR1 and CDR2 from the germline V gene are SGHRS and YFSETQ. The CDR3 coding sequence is TGCGCCAGCAGCCCCCCGACAGCTCTAGGTTATGGCTACACCTTC. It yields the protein CASSPPTALGYGYTF.

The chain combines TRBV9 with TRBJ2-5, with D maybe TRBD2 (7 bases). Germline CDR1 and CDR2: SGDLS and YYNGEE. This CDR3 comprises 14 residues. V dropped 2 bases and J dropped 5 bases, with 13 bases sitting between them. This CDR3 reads CASSVRGGWETQYF. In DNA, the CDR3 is TGTGCCAGCAGCGTTAGGGGGGGTTGGGAGACCCAGTACTTC.

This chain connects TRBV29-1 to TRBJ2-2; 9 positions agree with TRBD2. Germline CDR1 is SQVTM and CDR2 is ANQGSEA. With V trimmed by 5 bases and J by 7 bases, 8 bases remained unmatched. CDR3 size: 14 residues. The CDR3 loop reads CSVRLGTSFGELFF. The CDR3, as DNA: TGCAGCGTTAGACTCGGGACTAGCTTCGGGGAGCTGTTTTTT.

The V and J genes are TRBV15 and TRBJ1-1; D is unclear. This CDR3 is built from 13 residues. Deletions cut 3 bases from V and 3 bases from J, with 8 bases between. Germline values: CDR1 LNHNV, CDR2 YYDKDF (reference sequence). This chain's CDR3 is CATSSRVDTEAFF. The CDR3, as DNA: TGTGCCACCAGCAGTCGGGTCGACACTGAAGCTTTCTTT.

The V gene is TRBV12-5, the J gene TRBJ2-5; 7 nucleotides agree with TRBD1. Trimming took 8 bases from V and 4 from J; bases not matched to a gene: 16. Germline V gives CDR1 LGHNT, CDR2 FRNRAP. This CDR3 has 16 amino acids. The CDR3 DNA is TGTGCTAGTACTGCTACAGGGGATTTCAATGGAGAGACCCAGTACTTC. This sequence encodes CASTATGDFNGETQYF.

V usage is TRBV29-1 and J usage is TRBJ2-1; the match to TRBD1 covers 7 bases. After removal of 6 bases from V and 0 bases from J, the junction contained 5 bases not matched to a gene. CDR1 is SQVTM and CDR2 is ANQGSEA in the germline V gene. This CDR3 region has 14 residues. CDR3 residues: CSVRTGISYNEQFF. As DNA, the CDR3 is TGCAGCGTACGGACAGGAATCTCCTACAATGAGCAGTTCTTC.